This TCR beta chain stems from a study of blood T cells in healthy people across ages. Study results and limitations: Naive CD4+ cell counts and diversity both ran higher in long-lived than in aged donors. The fall in TCR beta diversity per million T cells was roughly linear with age.

Of note for this clonotype: Its specificity is unknown.

The V and J ends lost 6 bases and 7 bases respectively, with 19 bases between them. CDR1 is MRHNA and CDR2 is SNTAGT in the germline V gene. This CDR3 is built from 16 residues. The second PCR ran about 6 to 11 cycles with a sample-barcoded 5' primer and J-beta primers. TCRdb independently ran MiXCR on the 5' RACE reads; one entry per CDR3 protein. The sample carries 650,000 or so distinct CDR3 sequences, approximately 52% recorded once. Total RNA was extracted at no less than 5.5 micrograms per sample. This clonotype was sampled from a woman at least 80 years old in good health. The sample was blood. The V call is TRBV6-4, the J call TRBJ1-6; weak D call: TRBD1 (5 bases). The CDR3 DNA sequence: TGTGCCAGCAGCGCTCAACCCACAGGAAGAAATTCACCCCTCCACTTT. Translated, it gives CASSAQPTGRNSPLHF.